This is a list of T cell receptor beta chains from one sample in a study of CD8+CD57+ T cells in acquired aplastic anemia. TCRdb re-called the reads with MiXCR, one entry per CDR3 protein. The sample has 200,000 or so distinct CDR3 sequences; roughly 64% are singletons. The sample comprised sorted CD4+, CD8+, or CD8+CD57+ T cells (not recorded which) from PBMCs. The source of these receptors is a human donor with severe aplastic anemia or a healthy control (not recorded which). Each CDR3 is given with its conserved first and last residue. The D gene is left open where the match is weak. Clone size is not always given. Where it is, it says once, few, many or a class for expanded clones.

TRBV20-1	TRBJ2-7	TRBD2	once	TGCAGTGCCAGACTAGCGGGAGTAGGCGAGCAGTACTTC	CSARLAGVGEQYF
TRBV7-6	TRBJ2-5	NA	many	TGTGCCAGCAGCTTTTCCCAAGAGACCCAGTACTTC	CASSFSQETQYF
TRBV20-1	TRBJ1-1	NA	NA	TGCAGTGCCACGGGCCTCGGCGGGGGCACTGAAGCTTTCTTT	CSATGLGGGTEAFF
TRBV20-1	TRBJ2-7	NA	once	TGCAGTGCACCTCGTGGGGCGCGCGCTGAGCAGTACTTC	CSAPRGARAEQYF
TRBV12-5	TRBJ1-2	NA	many	TGTGCTAGTGGTTTGGGAATTGTGGGCTACACCTTC	CASGLGIVGYTF
TRBV6-4	TRBJ2-1	NA	NA	TGTGCCAGCAGTGACAGCTCCTACAATGAGCAGTTCTTC	CASSDSSYNEQFF
TRBV15	TRBJ2-1	NA	NA	TGTGCCACCCGCGGGACAGTAATTCAGCAGTTCTTC	CATRGTVIQQFF
TRBV24-1	TRBJ2-5	TRBD1	once	TGTGCCACCAGTGGTAACGGGACAGGGCAAGAGACCCAGTACTTC	CATSGNGTGQETQYF
TRBV19	TRBJ1-6	NA	NA	TGTGCCAGTAGTCCGCCATATAGTTATAATTCACCCCTCCACTTT	CASSPPYSYNSPLHF
TRBV25-1	TRBJ1-3	TRBD1	NA	TGTGCCAGCAGCTTGGGACAGGGAAGAATGTCTGGAAACACCATATATTTT	CASSLGQGRMSGNTIYF
TRBV20-1	TRBJ1-6	TRBD1	NA	TGCAGTGCTAGAGTGGATCTGGCAGGGGGAGATTCACCCCTCCACTTT	CSARVDLAGGDSPLHF
TRBV11-2	TRBJ2-7	NA	many	TGTGCCAGCAGCCGGACACCTTCCGAGCAGTACTTC	CASSRTPSEQYF
TRBV19	TRBJ1-1	NA	NA	TGTGCCACCAAGGACAGAGGACTAAACACTGAAGCTTTCTTT	CATKDRGLNTEAFF
TRBV24-1	TRBJ2-5	NA	NA	TGTGCCACCAGTGATCAAGGGGCTCGGGAGACCCAGTACTTC	CATSDQGARETQYF
TRBV20-1	TRBJ1-2	NA	few	TGCAGTGCTAGAGATCTCAGGGGCTATGGCTACACCTTC	CSARDLRGYGYTF
TRBV6-5	TRBJ2-5	TRBD1	many	TGTGCCAGCAGTCGTGGACAGGTCCAAGAGACCCAGTACTTC	CASSRGQVQETQYF
TRBV12-3/TRBV12-4	TRBJ1-5	NA	NA	TGTGCCAGCAGTTTACGAACAGGGAGCAATCAGCCCCAGCATTTT	CASSLRTGSNQPQHF
TRBV14	TRBJ2-3	TRBD1	NA	TGTGCCAGCAGCCAGTTTATCGGGACAGGCACAGATACGCAGTATTTT	CASSQFIGTGTDTQYF
TRBV2	TRBJ2-7	NA	NA	TGTGCCAGCAGTCGATACGGTAGATTCGAGCAGTACTTC	CASSRYGRFEQYF
TRBV20-1	TRBJ2-7	NA	NA	TGCAGTGCTTGGGTAGGGCAGTACTTC	CSAWVGQYF
TRBV24-1	TRBJ2-3	TRBD2	NA	TGTGCCACCAGTGGGGCATCGCGGGGGGACGTCACAGATACGCAGTATTTT	CATSGASRGDVTDTQYF
TRBV24-1	TRBJ1-6	NA	few	TGTGCCACCAGTTCTCCCGGCGGTTCACCCCTCCACTTT	CATSSPGGSPLHF
TRBV10-3	TRBJ2-7	TRBD1	NA	TGTGCCATCAGTCTCCGGGACAGGGCAAACGAGCAGTACTTC	CAISLRDRANEQYF
TRBV7-9	TRBJ1-5	NA	few	TGTGCCAGCAGCCCCCCGGACCAGCCCCAGCATTTT	CASSPPDQPQHF
TRBV6-5	TRBJ2-2	TRBD1	NA	TGTGCCAGCAGTACCACGGACAGGGGGCGAACCGGGGAGCTGTTTTTT	CASSTTDRGRTGELFF
TRBV5-1	TRBJ2-2	TRBD2	NA	TGCGCCAGCAGCACCGGACTAGCGGGAGGAAAGAACACCGGGGAGCTGTTTTTT	CASSTGLAGGKNTGELFF
TRBV12-3/TRBV12-4	TRBJ2-1	NA	NA	TGTGCCAGCAGTTTTGGGTTAGTGGGTTACAATGAGCAGTTCTTC	CASSFGLVGYNEQFF
TRBV20-1	TRBJ2-3	NA	NA	TGCAGCGCGCAATGGGCAGATACGCAGTATTTT	CSAQWADTQYF
TRBV7-2	TRBJ2-1	TRBD1	few	TGTGCCAGCAGCTTAGACAGGGGGCGCGAGGAGCAGTTCTTC	CASSLDRGREEQFF
TRBV3-1	TRBJ1-1	NA	medium-sized	TGTGCCAGCAGCCAAGATCCAGTTTTTATGGACGCGATCACTGAAGCTTTCTTT	CASSQDPVFMDAITEAFF
TRBV20-1	TRBJ1-5	NA	NA	TGCAGTGCTAGAGTTGGGGGCGGGAATAAGCCCCAGCATTTT	CSARVGGGNKPQHF
TRBV11-3	TRBJ2-7	NA	NA	TGTGCCAGCAGCTTTCCCGGGAGACCACAACAGTACTTC	CASSFPGRPQQYF
TRBV29-1	TRBJ2-3	NA	few	TGCAGCGTCGCGACAGCCTTCACAGATACGCAGTATTTT	CSVATAFTDTQYF
TRBV25-1	TRBJ2-7	NA	NA	TGTGCCAGCAGTGAACCAAGGACGGGCCTGGAAGAGCAGTACTTC	CASSEPRTGLEEQYF
TRBV6-5	TRBJ1-6	NA	NA	TGTGCCAGCAGTAGACAACTCGGTTCACCCCTCCACTTT	CASSRQLGSPLHF
TRBV20-1	TRBJ1-1	NA	NA	TGCAGTGCTAGAGAGGACTACGAAGCTTTCTTT	CSAREDYEAFF
TRBV20-1	TRBJ2-2	NA	NA	TGCAGCATCTGGGGGGCGAACACCGGGGAGCTGTTTTTT	CSIWGANTGELFF
TRBV7-2	TRBJ2-7	NA	NA	TGTGCCAGCAGCCCAAGGGCGGGACCCTCCTACGAGCAGTACTTC	CASSPRAGPSYEQYF
TRBV10-1	TRBJ2-3	NA	NA	TGCGCCAGCAGTGAGTCGAGTGGAAGCACAGATACGCAGTATTTT	CASSESSGSTDTQYF
TRBV25-1	TRBJ2-3	NA	NA	TGTGCCAGCAGTGAATATCGGACAGCAGATACGCAGTATTTT	CASSEYRTADTQYF
TRBV7-9	TRBJ2-1	NA	NA	TGTGCCAGCAGCTTAACTTCCACAGGGAACAATGAGCAGTTCTTC	CASSLTSTGNNEQFF
TRBV6-5	TRBJ2-5	TRBD2	NA	TGTGCCAGCAGTCCCGGGAGGGCGGGAGAAGAGACCCAGTACTTC	CASSPGRAGEETQYF